Shown below are 17 T cell receptor beta chains from a single sample sequenced in a study of blood T cell repertoires in COVID-19 (dated by TCRdb to the early 2020s). Libraries were built with the immunoSEQ multiplex PCR assay. TCRdb obtained this table from immuneACCESS and retained in-frame rearrangements with V and J assigned. These tables miss some clones; where compared with another copy, unresolved V genes account for less than half of the shortfall, and the remainder is unexplained. The sample includes approximately 150,000 clones, with roughly 87% observed a single time. The ten biggest clones cover over 0.85% of the sample. The source material was peripheral blood. The receptors come from a woman in her forties or fifties with acute or convalescent COVID-19.

The chain recombines TRBV6-5 with TRBJ2-7, with D unresolved. Germline assignment: CDR1 MNHEY and CDR2 SVGAGI. The CDR3 loop spans 13 amino acids. V was pared by 7 bases and J by 2 bases, with 12 bases between. CDR3 sequence reads: CASIPPETYEQYF. In DNA, the CDR3 is TGTGCCAGCATACCCCCTGAGACCTACGAGCAGTACTTC.

The chain uses TRBV9 and TRBJ2-7; 7 nucleotides align to TRBD1. CDR3 length: 15 amino acids. Per the germline V gene, CDR1 is SGDLS and CDR2 is YYNGEE. The V gene end was trimmed by 0 bases and the J gene end by 0 bases; junction bases not matched to a gene: 3. In DNA, the CDR3 is TGTGCCAGCAGCGTAGCGGGACAGACCTCCTACGAGCAGTACTTC. This encodes CASSVAGQTSYEQYF.

The chain employs TRBV7-9 and TRBJ2-7; D perhaps matches TRBD2 (5 bases). Per the germline V gene, CDR1 is SEHNR and CDR2 is FQNEAQ (reference sequence). The CDR3 has 14 residues. Trimming pared 7 bases from V and 5 bases from J, leaving 18 bases between. CDR3 region: CASTHGRGWDEQYF. The DNA for the CDR3 is TGTGCCAGCACCCACGGCCGGGGTTGGGACGAGCAGTACTTC. The full variable domain, its missing parts supplied by reference TRBV7-9 and TRBJ2-7, is DTGVSQNPRHKITKRGQNVTFRCDPISEHNRLYWYRQTLGQGPEFLTYFQNEAQLEKSRLLSDRFSAERPKGSFSTLEIQRTEQGDSAMYLCASTHGRGWDEQYFGPGTRLTVT.

The chain carries TRBV7-3 and TRBJ2-1; 11 nucleotides match TRBD2. Germline V gives CDR1 SGHTA, CDR2 FQGTGA. CDR3 size: 15 residues. Trimming took 5 bases from V and 7 from J; bases not matched to a gene: 7. CDR3 nucleotides: TGTGCCAGCAGCCCTCGACTAGCGGGGCGTAATGAGCAGTTCTTC. Translated, it gives CASSPRLAGRNEQFF.

V and J are TRBV7-2 and TRBJ2-5, with 9 bases lining up with TRBD2. The CDR3 is 16 amino acids. J was trimmed by 1 base and V by 5 bases; bases with no gene match: 8. The germline gives CDR1 SGHTA, CDR2 FQGNSA. In DNA form, the CDR3 reads TGTGCCAGCAGCCCTGGGCTAGCGGGACCCCAAGAGACCCAGTACTTC. It is translated as CASSPGLAGPQETQYF.

The count of this clone is one. The V call is TRBV11-2, the J call TRBJ1-3; maybe TRBD1 (6 bases). Germline V gene lookup returns CDR1 SGHAT and CDR2 FQNNGV. This CDR3 is built from 16 residues. Trimming took 3 bases from V and 0 from J, leaving 12 bases between them. The CDR3 nucleotides read TGTGCCAGCAGCTTTTGGCAGGGGTCCTCTGGAAACACCATATATTTT. Its protein is CASSFWQGSSGNTIYF.

The J gene is TRBJ2-7, the V gene TRBV3-1 (or the pseudogene TRBV3-2); 10 nucleotides align to TRBD2. Germline V lookup: CDR1 LGHDT, CDR2 YNNKEL (reference sequence). There are 14 residues in the CDR3. Unmatched junction bases numbered 4, after V lost 5 bases and J lost 3 bases. As DNA, the CDR3 is TGTGCCAGCAGCTTACTAGCGGGAAGCTACGAGCAGTACTTC. It is translated as CASSLLAGSYEQYF.

The chain recombines TRBV5-1 with TRBJ2-1; D might be TRBD2 (5 bases). Trimming pared 2 bases from V and 0 bases from J, leaving 9 bases between. The CDR3 sequence is 15 residues long. The germline V gene encodes CDR1 SGHRS and CDR2 YFSETQ. This CDR3 reads CASSFTSLSYNEQFF. DNA for the CDR3: TGCGCCAGCAGCTTTACTAGTCTCTCCTACAATGAGCAGTTCTTC. Filled out from reference TRBV5-1 and TRBJ2-1, the complete variable domain reads KAGVTQTPRYLIKTRGQQVTLSCSPISGHRSVSWYQQTPGQGLQFLFEYFSETQRNKGNFPGRFSGRQFSNSRSEMNVSTLELGDSALYLCASSFTSLSYNEQFFGPGTRLTVL.

This clone was observed a few times. The genes are TRBV5-4 and TRBJ2-7; TRBD1 matches at 7 bases. CDR1 and CDR2 (germline): SGHNT, YYREEE (reference sequence). Trimming cost V 0 bases and J 4 bases; bases outside gene matches: 4. The CDR3 runs to 14 residues. This chain's CDR3 is CASSLGGGLYEQYF. The CDR3 region has the DNA TGTGCCAGCAGCTTGGGAGGGGGCTTGTACGAGCAGTACTTC.

V gene TRBV30 combines with J gene TRBJ1-2, with TRBD1 matching 7 bases. Germline assignment: CDR1 GTSNPN and CDR2 SVGIG (reference sequence). Trimming took 3 bases from V and 2 from J; bases not matched to a gene: 3. This CDR3 region has 13 residues. The CDR3 nucleotides are TGTGCCTGGAGCCCGGGACAGAACTATGGCTACACCTTC. Translation: CAWSPGQNYGYTF.

This chain joins TRBV27 and TRBJ2-7; D perhaps matches TRBD2 (6 bases). The ends were cut back, 3 bases at V and 7 bases at J, with 13 bases in the middle. The CDR3 spans 13 residues. Germline V gene sequence: CDR1 MNHEY, CDR2 SMNVEV (reference sequence). The CDR3 is CASSLGLAQEQYF. CDR3 in DNA: TGTGCCAGCAGTTTGGGGCTAGCGCAAGAGCAGTACTTC.

The chain employs TRBV9 and TRBJ1-1; D might be TRBD1 (5 bases). This CDR3 has 14 amino acids. V was cut by 6 bases and J by 0 bases, with 12 bases left in between. Germline CDR1 is SGDLS and CDR2 is YYNGEE. The CDR3 sequence is CASTPGGVNTEAFF. The CDR3 coding sequence is TGTGCCAGCACCCCCGGAGGGGTGAACACTGAAGCTTTCTTT.

The chain recombines TRBV6-5 with TRBJ2-6; tentatively, D is TRBD1 (6 bases). The CDR3 consists of 14 residues. The germline CDR1 and CDR2 sequences are MNHEY and SVGAGI. V was pared by 7 bases and J by 5 bases, with 12 bases between. The CDR3 DNA reads TGTGCCAGCAACCAGGGGCGCAGGGCCAACGTCCTGACTTTC. Translating gives CASNQGRRANVLTF.

The chain couples TRBV6-5 to TRBJ2-7, with 9 bases identical to TRBD1. Germline CDR1 reads MNHEY; CDR2 reads SVGAGI. Germline trimming cut 5 bases from V and 1 base from J; bases unmatched to any gene: 3. The CDR3 has 14 amino acids. The DNA of the CDR3 is TGTGCCAGCAGTACCGGGACAGGGTCCTACGAGCAGTACTTC. Encoded protein: CASSTGTGSYEQYF.

The chain recombines TRBV6-5 with TRBJ1-2; 9 nucleotides agree with TRBD1. The V and J ends lost 6 bases and 8 bases, in that order; junction bases with no gene match: 7. CDR3 size: 13 residues. Germline CDR1 MNHEY, CDR2 SVGAGI. The CDR3 loop is CASSRDRVYGYTF. DNA for the CDR3: TGTGCCAGCAGCCGGGACAGGGTGTACGGCTACACCTTC.

This clone was seen a few times. This chain links TRBV4-1 with TRBJ1-5; D perhaps matches TRBD1 (5 bases). Germline values: CDR1 MGHRA, CDR2 YSYEKL. V dropped 2 bases and J dropped 4 bases, with 9 bases sitting between them. This CDR3 has 14 residues. The CDR3, as DNA: TGCGCCAGCAGCCAACGGGACTTTAATCAGCCCCAGCATTTT. The encoded protein is CASSQRDFNQPQHF.

This chain connects TRBV4-1 to TRBJ2-3; 10 bases are a match to TRBD2. Trimming removed 4 bases from V and 1 base from J; junction bases left unmatched: 5. This CDR3 is 16 amino acids long. Germline CDR1 and CDR2: MGHRA and YSYEKL. CDR3 sequence (DNA): TGCGCCAGCAGCCTGGGGACTAGCGTCGGCACAGATACGCAGTATTTT. It is translated as CASSLGTSVGTDTQYF.